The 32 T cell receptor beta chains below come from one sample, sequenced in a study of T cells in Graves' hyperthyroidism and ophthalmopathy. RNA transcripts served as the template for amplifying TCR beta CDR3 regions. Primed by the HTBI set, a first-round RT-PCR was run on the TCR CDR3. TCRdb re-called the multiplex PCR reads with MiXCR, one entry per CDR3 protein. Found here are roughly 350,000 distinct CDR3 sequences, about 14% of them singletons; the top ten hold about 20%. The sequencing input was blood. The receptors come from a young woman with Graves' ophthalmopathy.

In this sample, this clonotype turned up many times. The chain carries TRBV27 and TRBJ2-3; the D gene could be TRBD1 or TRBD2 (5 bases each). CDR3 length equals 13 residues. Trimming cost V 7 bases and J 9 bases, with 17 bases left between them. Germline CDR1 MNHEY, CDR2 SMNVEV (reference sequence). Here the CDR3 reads CASKPTGRWTQYF. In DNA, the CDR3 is TGTGCCAGCAAGCCTACGGGGCGCTGGACGCAGTATTTT.

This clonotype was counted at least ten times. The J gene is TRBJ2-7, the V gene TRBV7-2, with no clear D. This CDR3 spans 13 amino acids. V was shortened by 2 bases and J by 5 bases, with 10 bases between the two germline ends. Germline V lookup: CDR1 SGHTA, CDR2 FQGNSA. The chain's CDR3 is CASSLSPNDEQYF. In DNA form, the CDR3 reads TGTGCCAGCAGCTTATCTCCAAACGACGAGCAGTACTTC.

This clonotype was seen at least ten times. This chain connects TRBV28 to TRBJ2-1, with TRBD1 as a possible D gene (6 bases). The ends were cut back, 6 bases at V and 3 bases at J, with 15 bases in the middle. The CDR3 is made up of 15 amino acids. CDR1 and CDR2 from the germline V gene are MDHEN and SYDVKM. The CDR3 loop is CASSPSGTLYNEQFF. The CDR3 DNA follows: TGTGCCAGCAGCCCTTCCGGGACACTCTACAATGAGCAGTTCTTC.

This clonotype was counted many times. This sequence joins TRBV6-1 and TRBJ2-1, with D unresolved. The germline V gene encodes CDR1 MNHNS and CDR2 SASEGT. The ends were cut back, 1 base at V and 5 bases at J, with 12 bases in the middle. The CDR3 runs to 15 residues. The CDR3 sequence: CASSEGISINNEQFF. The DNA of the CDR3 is TGTGCCAGCAGTGAAGGTATCTCGATAAACAATGAGCAGTTCTTC.

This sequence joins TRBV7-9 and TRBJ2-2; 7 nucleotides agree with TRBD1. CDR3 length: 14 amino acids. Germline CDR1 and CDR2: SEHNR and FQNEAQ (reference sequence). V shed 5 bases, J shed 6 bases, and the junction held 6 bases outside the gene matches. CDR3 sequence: CASSHQGEAGELFF. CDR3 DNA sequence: TGTGCCAGCAGCCATCAGGGGGAAGCCGGGGAGCTGTTTTTT.

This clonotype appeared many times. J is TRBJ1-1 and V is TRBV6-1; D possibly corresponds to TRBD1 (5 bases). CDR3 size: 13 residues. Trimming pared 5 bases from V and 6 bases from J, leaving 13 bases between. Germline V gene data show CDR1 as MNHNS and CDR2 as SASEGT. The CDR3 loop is CASSHQGKAEAFF. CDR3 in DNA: TGTGCCAGCAGTCATCAGGGAAAGGCTGAAGCTTTCTTT.

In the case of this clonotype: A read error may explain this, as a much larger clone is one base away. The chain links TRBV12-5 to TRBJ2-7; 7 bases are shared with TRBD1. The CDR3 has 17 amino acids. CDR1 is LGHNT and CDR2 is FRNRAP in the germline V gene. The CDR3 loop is CASSLVRLGTDSYEQYF. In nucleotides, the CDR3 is TGTGCTAGTAGTTTGGTAAGACTCGGGACAGATTCCTACGAGCAGTACTTC.

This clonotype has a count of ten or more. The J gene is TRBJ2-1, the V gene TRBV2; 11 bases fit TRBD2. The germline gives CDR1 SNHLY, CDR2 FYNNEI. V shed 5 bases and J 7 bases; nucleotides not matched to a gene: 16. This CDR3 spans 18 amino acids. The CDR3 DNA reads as TGTGCCAGCAGTCTACTAGCGGGGGCTTCCTACTCGGAAAATGAGCAGTTCTTC. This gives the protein CASSLLAGASYSENEQFF.

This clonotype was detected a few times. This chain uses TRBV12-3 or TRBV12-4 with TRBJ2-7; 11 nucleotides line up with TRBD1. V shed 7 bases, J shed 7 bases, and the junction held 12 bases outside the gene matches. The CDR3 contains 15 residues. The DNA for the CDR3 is TGTGCCAGCACCCCCGGGACAGGGGGGGCCTGGGAGCAGTACTTC. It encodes CASTPGTGGAWEQYF.

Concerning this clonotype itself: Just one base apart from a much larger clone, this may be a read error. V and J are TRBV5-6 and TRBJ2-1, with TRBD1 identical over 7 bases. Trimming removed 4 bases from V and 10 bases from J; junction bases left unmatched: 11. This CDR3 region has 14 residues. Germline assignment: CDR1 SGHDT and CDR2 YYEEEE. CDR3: CASSPLQTGSEQFF. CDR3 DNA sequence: TGTGCCAGCAGCCCGCTCCAGACAGGGAGCGAGCAGTTCTTC.

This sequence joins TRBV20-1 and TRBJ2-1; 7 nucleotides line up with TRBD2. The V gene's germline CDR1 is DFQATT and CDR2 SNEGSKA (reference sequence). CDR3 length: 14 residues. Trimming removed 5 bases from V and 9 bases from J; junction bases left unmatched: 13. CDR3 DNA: TGCAGTGCTGGGGAGGGACCGCGGGGCGGTGAGCAGTTCTTC. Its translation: CSAGEGPRGGEQFF.

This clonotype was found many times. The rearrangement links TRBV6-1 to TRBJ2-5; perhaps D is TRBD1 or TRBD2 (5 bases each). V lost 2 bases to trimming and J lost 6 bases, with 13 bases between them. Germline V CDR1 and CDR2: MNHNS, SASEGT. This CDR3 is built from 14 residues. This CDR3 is CASSESWGSKTQYF. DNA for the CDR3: TGTGCCAGCAGTGAATCGTGGGGGTCCAAGACCCAGTACTTC.

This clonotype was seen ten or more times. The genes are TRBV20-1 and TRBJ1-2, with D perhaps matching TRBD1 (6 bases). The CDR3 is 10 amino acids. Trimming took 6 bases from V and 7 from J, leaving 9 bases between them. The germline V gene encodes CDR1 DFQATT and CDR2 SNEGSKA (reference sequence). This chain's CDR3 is CSAPTGGYTF. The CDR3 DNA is TGCAGTGCGCCGACAGGTGGCTACACCTTC.

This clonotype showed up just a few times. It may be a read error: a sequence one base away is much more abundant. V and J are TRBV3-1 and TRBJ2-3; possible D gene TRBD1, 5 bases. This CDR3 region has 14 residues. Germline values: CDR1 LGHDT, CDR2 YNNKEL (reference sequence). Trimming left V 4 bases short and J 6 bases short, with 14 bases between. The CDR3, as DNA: TGTGCCAGCAGCCGTAGACAGAGAACCGATACGCAGTATTTT. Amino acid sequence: CASSRRQRTDTQYF.

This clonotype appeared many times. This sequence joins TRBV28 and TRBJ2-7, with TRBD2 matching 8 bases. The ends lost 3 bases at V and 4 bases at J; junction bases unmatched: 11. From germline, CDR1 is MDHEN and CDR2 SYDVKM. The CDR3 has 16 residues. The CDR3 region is CASSFSSGGNTYEQYF. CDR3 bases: TGTGCCAGCAGTTTTTCCAGCGGGGGAAATACATACGAGCAGTACTTC.

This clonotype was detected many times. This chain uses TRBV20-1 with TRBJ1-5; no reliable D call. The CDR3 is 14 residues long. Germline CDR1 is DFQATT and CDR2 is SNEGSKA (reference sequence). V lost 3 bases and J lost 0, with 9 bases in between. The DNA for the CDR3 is TGCAGTGCTAGTATTAGTTATAGCAATCAGCCCCAGCATTTT. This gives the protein CSASISYSNQPQHF.

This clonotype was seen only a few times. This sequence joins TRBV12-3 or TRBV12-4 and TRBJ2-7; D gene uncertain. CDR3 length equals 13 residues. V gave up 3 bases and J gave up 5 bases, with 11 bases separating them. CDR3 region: CASSFSSSHEQYF. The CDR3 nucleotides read TGTGCCAGCAGTTTTTCTAGTAGCCACGAGCAGTACTTC.

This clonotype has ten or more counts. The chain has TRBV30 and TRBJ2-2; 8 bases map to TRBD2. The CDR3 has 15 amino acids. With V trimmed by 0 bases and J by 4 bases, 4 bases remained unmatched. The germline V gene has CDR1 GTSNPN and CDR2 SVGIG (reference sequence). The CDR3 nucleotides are TGTGCCTGGAGTGTAGATCTAGCGGGCACCGGGGAGCTGTTTTTT. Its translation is CAWSVDLAGTGELFF.

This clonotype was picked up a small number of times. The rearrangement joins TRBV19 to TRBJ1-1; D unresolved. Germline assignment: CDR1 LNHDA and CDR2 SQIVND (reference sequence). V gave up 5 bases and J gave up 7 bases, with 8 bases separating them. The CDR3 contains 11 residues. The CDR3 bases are TGTGCCAGTAGTTCCCGACTTGAAGCTTTCTTT. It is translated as CASSSRLEAFF. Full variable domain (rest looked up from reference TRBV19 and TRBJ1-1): DGGITQSPKYLFRKEGQNVTLSCEQNLNHDAMYWYRQDPGQGLRLIYYSQIVNDFQKGDIAEGYSVSREKKESFPLTVTSAQKNPTAFYLCASSSRLEAFFGQGTRLTVV.

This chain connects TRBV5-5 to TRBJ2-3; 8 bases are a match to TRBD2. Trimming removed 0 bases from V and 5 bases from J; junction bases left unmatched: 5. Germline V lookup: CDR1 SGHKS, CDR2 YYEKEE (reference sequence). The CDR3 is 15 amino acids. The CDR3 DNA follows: TGTGCCAGCAGCTTGGCGGGGGGGGCCAGAGATACGCAGTATTTT. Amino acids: CASSLAGGARDTQYF.

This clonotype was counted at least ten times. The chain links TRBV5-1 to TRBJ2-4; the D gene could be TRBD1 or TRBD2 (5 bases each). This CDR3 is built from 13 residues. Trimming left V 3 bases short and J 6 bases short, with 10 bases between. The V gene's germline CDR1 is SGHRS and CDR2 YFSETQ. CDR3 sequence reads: CASSSGTLNIQYF. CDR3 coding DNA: TGCGCCAGCAGCTCCGGGACCTTAAACATTCAGTACTTC.

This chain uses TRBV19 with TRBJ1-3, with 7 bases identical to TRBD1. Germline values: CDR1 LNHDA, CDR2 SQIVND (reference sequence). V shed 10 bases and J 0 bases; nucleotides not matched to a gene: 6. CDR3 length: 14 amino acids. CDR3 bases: TGTGCCATATACAGGGGCAGCTCTGGAAACACCATATATTTT. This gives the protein CAIYRGSSGNTIYF. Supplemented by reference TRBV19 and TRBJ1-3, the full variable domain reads DGGITQSPKYLFRKEGQNVTLSCEQNLNHDAMYWYRQDPGQGLRLIYYSQIVNDFQKGDIAEGYSVSREKKESFPLTVTSAQKNPTAFYLCAIYRGSSGNTIYFGEGSWLTVV.

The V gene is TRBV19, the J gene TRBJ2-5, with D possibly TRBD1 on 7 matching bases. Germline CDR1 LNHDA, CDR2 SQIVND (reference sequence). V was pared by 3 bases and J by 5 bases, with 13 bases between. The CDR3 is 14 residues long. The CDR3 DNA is TGTGCCAGTAGTATCCAGGGGGGCGTTGAGACCCAGTACTTC. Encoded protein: CASSIQGGVETQYF.

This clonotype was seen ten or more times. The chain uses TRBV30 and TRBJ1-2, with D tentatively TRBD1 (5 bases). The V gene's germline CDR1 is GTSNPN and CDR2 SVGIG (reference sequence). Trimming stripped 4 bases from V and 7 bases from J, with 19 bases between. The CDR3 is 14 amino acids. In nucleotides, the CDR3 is TGTGCCTGGATCCCGGGCAGGGTTTTGCGTGGCTACACCTTC. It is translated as CAWIPGRVLRGYTF.

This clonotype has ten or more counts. The CDR3 spells CASSGGGEPQETQYF. The CDR3 DNA is TGTGCCAGCAGTGGCGGGGGGGAACCTCAAGAGACCCAGTACTTC. The chain links TRBV6-1 to TRBJ2-5; 9 bases line up with TRBD2. Trimming cost V 4 bases and J 2 bases; bases outside gene matches: 5. Germline CDR1 MNHNS, CDR2 SASEGT. The CDR3 totals 15 residues.

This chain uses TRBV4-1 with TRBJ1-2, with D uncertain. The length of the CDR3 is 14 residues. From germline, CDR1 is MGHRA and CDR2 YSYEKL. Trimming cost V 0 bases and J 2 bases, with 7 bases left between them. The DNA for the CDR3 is TGCGCCAGCAGCCAAGATCCAGACAACTATGGCTACACCTTC. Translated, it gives CASSQDPDNYGYTF.

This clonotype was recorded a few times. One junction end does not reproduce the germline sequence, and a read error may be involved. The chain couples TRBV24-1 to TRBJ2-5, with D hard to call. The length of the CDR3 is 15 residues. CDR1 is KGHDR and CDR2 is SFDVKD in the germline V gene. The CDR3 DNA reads TGTGCCACCAGTGATTCTGTCTTGTACCAAGAGACCCGGTACTTC. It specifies CATSDSVLYQETRYF.

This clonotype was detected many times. The DNA for the CDR3 is TGCGCCAGCAGCCATGGCGTGGCTGCCGCAGGGGGCACTGAAGCTTTCTTT. It is translated as CASSHGVAAAGGTEAFF. V is TRBV4-1 and J is TRBJ1-1, with 7 positions matching TRBD1. This CDR3 contains 17 residues. Germline trimming cut 3 bases from V and 4 bases from J; bases unmatched to any gene: 14. Germline V gene sequence: CDR1 MGHRA, CDR2 YSYEKL.

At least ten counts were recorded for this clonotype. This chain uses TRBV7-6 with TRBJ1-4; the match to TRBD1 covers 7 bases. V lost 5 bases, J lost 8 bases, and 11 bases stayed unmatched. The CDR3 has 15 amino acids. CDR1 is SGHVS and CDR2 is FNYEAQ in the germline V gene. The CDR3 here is CASSLYRGGQEKLFF. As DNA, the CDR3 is TGTGCCAGCAGCCTCTACAGGGGAGGGCAGGAAAAACTGTTTTTT.

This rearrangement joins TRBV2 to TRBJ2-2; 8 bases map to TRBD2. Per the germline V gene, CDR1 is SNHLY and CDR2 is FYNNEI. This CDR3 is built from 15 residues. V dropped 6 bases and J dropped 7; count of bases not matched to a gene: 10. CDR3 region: CASRPPGLGVGELFF. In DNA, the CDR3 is TGTGCCAGCAGGCCCCCGGGACTAGGGGTCGGGGAGCTGTTTTTT.

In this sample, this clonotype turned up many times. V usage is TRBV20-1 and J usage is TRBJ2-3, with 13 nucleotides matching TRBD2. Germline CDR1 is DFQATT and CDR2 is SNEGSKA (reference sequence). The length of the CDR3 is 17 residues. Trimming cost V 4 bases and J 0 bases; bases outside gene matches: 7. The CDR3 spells CSATPGLAGTSTDTQYF. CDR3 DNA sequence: TGCAGTGCTACTCCGGGACTAGCGGGGACTAGCACAGATACGCAGTATTTT.

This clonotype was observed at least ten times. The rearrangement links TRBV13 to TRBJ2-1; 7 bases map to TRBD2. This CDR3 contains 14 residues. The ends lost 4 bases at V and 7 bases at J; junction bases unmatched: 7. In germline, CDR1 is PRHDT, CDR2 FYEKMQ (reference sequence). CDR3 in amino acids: CASSSRDYMNEQFF. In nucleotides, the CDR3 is TGTGCCAGCAGCTCTAGGGACTATATGAATGAGCAGTTCTTC.